Below are 30 T cell receptor beta chains sequenced from a single sample in a study of T cell responses to AZD1222 COVID-19 vaccine. Sequencing was performed with immunoSEQ multiplex PCR; in TCRdb, only in-frame clones are kept and a portion is missing. The table has 150,000 to 200,000 clones, 80% to 95% seen once; the top ten hold 2.3%. The sample in question was peripheral blood, obtained on day 0 of AZD1222 vaccination. The origin of the receptors is an adult in good health.

The V call is TRBV7-9, the J call TRBJ2-7; a possible D gene is TRBD2 (6 bases). CDR3 length: 15 residues. Trimming shortened V by 5 bases and J by 0 bases, and 14 bases separated the two germline ends. Germline CDR1 is SEHNR and CDR2 is FQNEAQ (reference sequence). CDR3 nucleotides: TGTGCCAGCAGCGTCGGGGCGGGGAGCTCCTACGAGCAGTACTTC. Its protein is CASSVGAGSSYEQYF.

A single count supports this clone. CDR3 DNA: TGTGCCAGCAGTTGGGGACTAGCTGTCTCCTCCGGGGAGCTGTTTTTT. This gives the protein CASSWGLAVSSGELFF. The chain combines TRBV6-5 with TRBJ2-2, with 9 bases identical to TRBD2. This CDR3 has 16 amino acids. V lost 4 bases to trimming and J lost 6 bases; unmatched junction nucleotides: 9. Looked up from germline, CDR1 is MNHEY and CDR2 is SVGAGI.

This chain links TRBV28 with TRBJ1-1, with 7 bases aligning to TRBD1. The germline gives CDR1 MDHEN, CDR2 SYDVKM. With 6 bases clipped from V and 2 bases from J, the junction kept 12 bases outside the gene matches. The CDR3 has 16 amino acids. The CDR3 nucleotides are TGTGCCAGCAGATCCCCAATAGAGGGGGCAAACACTGAAGCTTTCTTT. This codes for CASRSPIEGANTEAFF.

This clone was detected only once. This chain links TRBV9 with TRBJ1-3; 9 bases match TRBD1. There are 18 residues in the CDR3. Trimming took 0 bases from V and 6 from J; bases not matched to a gene: 13. Germline CDR1 is SGDLS and CDR2 is YYNGEE. The CDR3 region is CASSVASPGTGNENTIYF. In nucleotides, the CDR3 is TGTGCCAGCAGCGTAGCTTCTCCTGGGACAGGGAACGAAAACACCATATATTTT.

The V call is TRBV2, the J call TRBJ1-5; possible D gene TRBD1, 6 bases. This CDR3 spans 15 amino acids. V lost 2 bases and J 6 bases, leaving 14 bases between the germline ends. The V gene's germline CDR1 is SNHLY and CDR2 FYNNEI. CDR3 region: CASSEWTVPGQPQHF. CDR3 bases: TGTGCCAGCAGTGAATGGACAGTCCCGGGTCAGCCCCAGCATTTT.

This sequence joins TRBV3-1 (or the pseudogene TRBV3-2) and TRBJ2-5; maybe TRBD1 (5 bases). Trimming removed 7 bases from V and 3 bases from J, with 12 bases in between. CDR1 LGHDT and CDR2 YNNKEL come from the germline V gene (reference sequence). The CDR3 runs 13 residues. CDR3 nucleotides: TGTGCCAGCATAAAGACAGATGAAGAGACCCAGTACTTC. Translated, it gives CASIKTDEETQYF.

The genes are TRBV10-3 and TRBJ1-1; D gene uncertain. Between the trimmed V and J ends, which lost 7 bases and 1 base, there was a span of 10 bases. The CDR3 is 13 amino acids. Looked up from germline, CDR1 is ENHRY and CDR2 is SYGVKD. The CDR3 sequence is CAITLDPNTEAFF. Written as DNA, the CDR3 is TGTGCCATCACCCTAGACCCGAACACTGAAGCTTTCTTT.

This clone was seen only once. V gene TRBV12-3 or TRBV12-4 combines with J gene TRBJ1-2; D may be TRBD1 (6 bases). Trimming removed 5 bases at V and 6 bases at J, with 10 bases between. CDR3 length: 12 amino acids. As DNA, the CDR3 is TGTGCCAGCAGTCTCACAGGGAATGGCTACACCTTC. Its protein is CASSLTGNGYTF.

The V call is TRBV5-4, the J call TRBJ2-7, with 10 bases matching TRBD1. The germline V gene encodes CDR1 SGHNT and CDR2 YYREEE (reference sequence). V lost 2 bases to trimming and J lost 7 bases; unmatched junction nucleotides: 9. The CDR3 extends over 15 amino acids. CDR3 protein: CASSFRDRGPGEQYF. As DNA, the CDR3 is TGTGCCAGCAGCTTCCGGGACAGGGGTCCTGGAGAGCAGTACTTC.

This rearrangement joins TRBV10-3 to TRBJ1-2; no clear D gene. The CDR3 covers 14 residues. CDR1 and CDR2 from the germline V gene are ENHRY and SYGVKD. V was cut by 7 bases and J by 1 base, with 13 bases left in between. CDR3 bases: TGTGCCATCAAGGGCCCCTCCCATAACTATGGCTACACCTTC. This gives the protein CAIKGPSHNYGYTF.

The rearrangement joins TRBV5-1 to TRBJ2-4; tentatively, D is TRBD1 or TRBD2 (5 bases each). The V gene's germline CDR1 is SGHRS and CDR2 YFSETQ. Trimming took off 5 bases at V and 5 bases at J, with 14 bases between the two ends. This CDR3 is built from 14 residues. CDR3 protein: CASRGTGTENIQYF. CDR3 DNA: TGCGCCAGCAGGGGTACCGGGACGGAAAACATTCAGTACTTC.

The chain couples TRBV7-2 to TRBJ2-1, with 11 nucleotides matching TRBD1. Trimming removed 5 bases from V and 9 bases from J; junction bases left unmatched: 6. The CDR3 covers 14 residues. Germline CDR1 and CDR2: SGHTA and FQGNSA. CDR3 in amino acids: CASSPRTGGGEQFF. CDR3 in DNA: TGTGCCAGCAGCCCCCGGACAGGGGGCGGTGAGCAGTTCTTC. Looking up the rest from reference TRBV7-2 and TRBJ2-1 gives the full variable domain: GAGVSQSPSNKVTEKGKDVELRCDPISGHTALYWYRQSLGQGLEFLIYFQGNSAPDKSGLPSDRFSAERTGGSVSTLTIQRTQQEDSAVYLCASSPRTGGGEQFFGPGTRLTVL.

This sequence joins TRBV5-4 and TRBJ1-2, with D unclear. With 4 bases removed from V and 8 bases from J, the gap between germline ends came to 15 bases. Germline CDR1 reads SGHNT; CDR2 reads YYREEE (reference sequence). This CDR3 spans 13 amino acids. In DNA form, the CDR3 reads TGTGCCAGCAGCCCTCACGGAGGAAGGGGCTACACCTTC. It encodes CASSPHGGRGYTF.

The chain is built from TRBV5-5 and TRBJ1-4, with a possible D match to TRBD1 (6 bases). The CDR3 sequence is 15 residues long. Germline V gene lookup returns CDR1 SGHKS and CDR2 YYEKEE (reference sequence). V lost 4 bases and J lost 8, with 18 bases in between. CDR3 in amino acids: CASSLRGLGMEKLFF. CDR3 in DNA: TGTGCCAGCAGCCTCAGGGGCCTTGGAATGGAAAAACTGTTTTTT.

This chain connects TRBV11-3 to TRBJ1-6; D gene unclear. Per germline, CDR1 SGHNT and CDR2 YENEEA. The CDR3 spans 13 residues. Trimming took 0 bases from V and 7 from J, leaving 4 bases between them. The CDR3 reads CASSLESNSPLHF. In DNA, the CDR3 is TGTGCCAGCAGCTTAGAGTCGAATTCACCCCTCCACTTT.

CDR3 sequence: CASSLLTGRNTGELFF. In DNA form, the CDR3 reads TGTGCCAGCAGTCTACTGACAGGGAGGAACACCGGGGAGCTGTTTTTT. This chain joins TRBV28 and TRBJ2-2; TRBD1 agrees at 7 bases. The CDR3 spans 16 residues. Germline V gene lookup returns CDR1 MDHEN and CDR2 SYDVKM. Trimming took 5 bases from V and 1 from J; bases not matched to a gene: 7.

The CDR3 nucleotides are TGTGCCAGCTCACCACAATCAGGGTTTCATGAGCAGTTCTTC. Encoded protein: CASSPQSGFHEQFF. The chain couples TRBV18 to TRBJ2-1, with D tentatively TRBD1 (5 bases). Germline CDR1 and CDR2: KGHSH and LQKENI. Trimming shortened V by 1 base and J by 8 bases, and 12 bases separated the two germline ends. The CDR3 runs to 14 residues.

The V gene is TRBV19, the J gene TRBJ1-2; D is possibly TRBD1 (6 bases). In germline, CDR1 is LNHDA, CDR2 SQIVND (reference sequence). The CDR3 totals 14 residues. Trimming shortened V by 6 bases and J by 3 bases, and 14 bases separated the two germline ends. The CDR3 nucleotides read TGTGCCAGTAGAAACAGGGCTAACCACTATGGCTACACCTTC. The encoded protein is CASRNRANHYGYTF.

The chain employs TRBV2 and TRBJ2-1; tentative D call: TRBD2 (5 bases). Germline V lookup: CDR1 SNHLY, CDR2 FYNNEI. There are 11 residues in the CDR3. V gave up 8 bases and J gave up 5 bases, with 7 bases separating them. CDR3 sequence reads: CASLRDNEQFF. CDR3 sequence (DNA): TGTGCCAGCTTGAGGGACAATGAGCAGTTCTTC.

This clone was recorded only once. The gene calls are TRBV2 and TRBJ1-4, with D perhaps matching TRBD1 (5 bases). V shed 8 bases and J shed 6 bases, with 19 bases lying between them. The CDR3 sequence is 15 residues long. The germline gives CDR1 SNHLY, CDR2 FYNNEI. The CDR3 is CASRARVLGDEKLFF. CDR3 DNA: TGTGCCAGCCGAGCTCGGGTCTTAGGGGATGAAAAACTGTTTTTT.

The rearrangement uses TRBV18 and TRBJ1-2, with 7 bases aligning to TRBD1. V dropped 4 bases and J dropped 4; count of bases not matched to a gene: 6. Germline V gene lookup returns CDR1 KGHSH and CDR2 LQKENI. CDR3 size: 14 residues. The CDR3 DNA is TGTGCCAGCTCACTGGACCGGGACAGCTATGGCTACACCTTC. Its translation: CASSLDRDSYGYTF.

The J gene is TRBJ1-4, the V gene TRBV2; D is possibly TRBD1 (5 bases). This CDR3 comprises 15 residues. V shed 5 bases and J shed 8 bases, with 18 bases lying between them. Germline V gene lookup returns CDR1 SNHLY and CDR2 FYNNEI. CDR3 DNA sequence: TGTGCCAGCAGTAGGACCGGGACCGGAAGAGAAAAACTGTTTTTT. It codes for CASSRTGTGREKLFF.

The V and J genes are TRBV10-3 and TRBJ1-6; 8 bases map to TRBD1. Per the germline V gene, CDR1 is ENHRY and CDR2 is SYGVKD. Trimming at V came to 5 bases and at J to 7 bases, leaving 4 bases not matched to a gene. The CDR3 totals 14 residues. In DNA form, the CDR3 reads TGTGCCATCAGTCTGGGACAGGACAATTCACCCCTCCACTTT. Amino acids: CAISLGQDNSPLHF.

The chain employs TRBV5-1 and TRBJ2-2, with D uncertain. Germline CDR1 and CDR2: SGHRS and YFSETQ. The CDR3 sequence is 13 residues long. V was trimmed by 8 bases and J by 0 bases, leaving 8 bases between them. The CDR3, as DNA: TGCGCCAGTCAAGGGCCGAACACCGGGGAGCTGTTTTTT. Amino acids: CASQGPNTGELFF.

This chain joins TRBV11-1 and TRBJ1-6, with 10 positions matching TRBD1. Germline values: CDR1 SGHAT, CDR2 FQDESV (reference sequence). The CDR3 sequence is 15 residues long. Germline trimming cut 6 bases from V and 6 bases from J; bases unmatched to any gene: 5. For the CDR3, the DNA is TGTGCCAGCAGTCCCGGGACAGGGGTTAATTCACCCCTCCACTTT. Protein product: CASSPGTGVNSPLHF.

V gene TRBV14 combines with J gene TRBJ2-1; no clear D. The CDR3 spans 14 residues. Germline CDR1 and CDR2: SGHDN and FVKESK. V lost 3 bases to trimming and J lost 3 bases, with 9 bases between them. The CDR3: CASSHDFVYNEQFF. The CDR3 nucleotides are TGTGCCAGCAGCCACGATTTCGTCTACAATGAGCAGTTCTTC. Full variable domain (remainder filled in from reference TRBV14 and TRBJ2-1): EAGVTQFPSHSVIEKGQTVTLRCDPISGHDNLYWYRRVMGKEIKFLLHFVKESKQDESGMPNNRFLAERTGGTYSTLKVQPAELEDSGVYFCASSHDFVYNEQFFGPGTRLTVL.

The chain is built from TRBV3-1 (or the pseudogene TRBV3-2) and TRBJ2-4; D gene unclear. Germline CDR1 and CDR2: LGHDT and YNNKEL (reference sequence). CDR3 size: 15 residues. Between the trimmed V and J ends, which lost 4 bases and 1 base, there was a span of 11 bases. CDR3 nucleotides: TGTGCCAGCAGCCCGGACCAGTTTGCCAAAAACATTCAGTACTTC. Amino acids: CASSPDQFAKNIQYF.

The chain couples TRBV6-5 to TRBJ2-3; D gene uncertain. CDR1 is MNHEY, CDR2 SVGAGI, per germline. Trimming removed 0 bases at V and 0 bases at J, with 10 bases between. This CDR3 spans 16 amino acids. CDR3: CASSYSYSRSTDTQYF. The CDR3 DNA is TGTGCCAGCAGTTACTCCTACTCGCGAAGCACAGATACGCAGTATTTT.

V usage is TRBV27 and J usage is TRBJ2-1; perhaps TRBD1 as D (5 bases). The CDR3 is 14 amino acids. The V and J ends lost 7 bases and 6 bases respectively, with 16 bases between them. Germline CDR1 reads MNHEY; CDR2 reads SMNVEV (reference sequence). The CDR3 DNA reads TGTGCCAGCAAAGAGGCAGGGTTGATCAATGAGCAGTTCTTC. Residues: CASKEAGLINEQFF.

The count of this clone is one. The chain joins TRBV3-1 (or the pseudogene TRBV3-2) to TRBJ2-3; no clear D. The CDR3 is 15 amino acids. From germline, CDR1 is LGHDT and CDR2 YNNKEL (reference sequence). Trimming shortened V by 4 bases and J by 3 bases, and 14 bases separated the two germline ends. CDR3 sequence: CASSPSAGPTDTQYF. CDR3 DNA sequence: TGTGCCAGCAGCCCTTCTGCCGGGCCAACAGATACGCAGTATTTT.